A single sample is the source of the 27 T cell receptor beta chains below, sequenced in a study of shared clonotypes between healthy human individuals. In the naive CD8 group, cells lacked CD45RO and were positively selected for CCR7, so terminally differentiated effector memory CD45RA+ cells were left out. Clones were sequenced by immunoSEQ multiplex PCR, and TCRdb holds only the in-frame ones, with some missing. The table records about 2.1 million clones, roughly 91% of them present only once. The sequenced material came from naive CD8+ T cells from PBMCs. These receptors all stem from a man in his late teens or twenties in good health. Some clones in this sample may be carry-over from other donors' samples.

Written as DNA, the CDR3 is TGTGCCAGCAGCTTTGAAGGCTCCTACAATGAGCAGTTCTTC. It is translated as CASSFEGSYNEQFF. The chain links TRBV5-8 to TRBJ2-1, with D unclear. This CDR3 has 14 amino acids. CDR1 is SGHTS and CDR2 is YDEGEE in the germline V gene. V was clipped by 2 bases and J by 0 bases, with 6 bases between them.

J is TRBJ2-1 and V is TRBV7-9; tentatively, D is TRBD2 (5 bases). The CDR3 is 19 amino acids. Trimming removed 4 bases at V and 0 bases at J, with 22 bases between. CDR1 is SEHNR, CDR2 FQNEAQ, per germline (reference sequence). CDR3 residues: CASSSRGHRSLNSYNEQFF. The CDR3 coding sequence is TGTGCCAGCAGCTCCCGGGGTCATAGGAGTCTTAACTCCTACAATGAGCAGTTCTTC.

J is TRBJ1-2 and V is TRBV27; D is possibly TRBD1 (6 bases). With 4 bases removed from V and 2 bases from J, the gap between germline ends came to 20 bases. The germline V gene has CDR1 MNHEY and CDR2 SMNVEV (reference sequence). This CDR3 has 17 residues. The CDR3 sequence is CASSYQQGTIFNYGYTF. In DNA, the CDR3 is TGTGCCAGCAGTTATCAACAGGGAACGATTTTCAACTATGGCTACACCTTC.

This clone was seen just once. The V call is TRBV28, the J call TRBJ1-3; D is undetermined. CDR3 size: 16 residues. Germline V gene sequence: CDR1 MDHEN, CDR2 SYDVKM. The V and J ends lost 1 base and 0 bases respectively, with 10 bases between them. The CDR3 nucleotides read TGTGCCAGCAGTTTATACGCGGCTGGCTCTGGAAACACCATATATTTT. Amino acids: CASSLYAAGSGNTIYF.

This clone was found a few times. V is TRBV19 and J is TRBJ1-4; D gene uncertain. CDR3 length equals 16 residues. Germline V gene data show CDR1 as LNHDA and CDR2 as SQIVND (reference sequence). The ends were cut back, 4 bases at V and 3 bases at J, with 15 bases in the middle. This chain's CDR3 is CASSTPADRPNEKLFF. The DNA of the CDR3 is TGTGCCAGTAGTACCCCCGCAGATCGCCCTAATGAAAAACTGTTTTTT.

The chain carries TRBV28 and TRBJ2-7; 8 bases fit TRBD1. V gave up 5 bases and J gave up 4 bases; unmatched junction bases: 7. Germline V gives CDR1 MDHEN, CDR2 SYDVKM. CDR3 length: 14 residues. The CDR3 loop is CASSATGEAYEQYF. As DNA, the CDR3 is TGTGCCAGCAGTGCGACAGGGGAGGCGTACGAGCAGTACTTC. The full variable domain, its missing parts supplied by reference TRBV28 and TRBJ2-7, is DVKVTQSSRYLVKRTGEKVFLECVQDMDHENMFWYRQDPGLGLRLIYFSYDVKMKEKGDIPEGYSVSREKKERFSLILESASTNQTSMYLCASSATGEAYEQYFGPGTRLTVT.

This rearrangement joins TRBV9 to TRBJ2-7; 10 positions match TRBD1. This CDR3 is built from 14 residues. The V gene end was trimmed by 7 bases and the J gene end by 3 bases; junction bases not matched to a gene: 7. The germline V gene encodes CDR1 SGDLS and CDR2 YYNGEE. The CDR3 spells CASAPGTGVYEQYF. CDR3 nucleotides: TGTGCCAGCGCGCCGGGGACAGGGGTCTACGAGCAGTACTTC.

This clone was counted once. V usage is TRBV6-1 and J usage is TRBJ2-3; 7 bases fit TRBD1. The CDR3 totals 17 residues. Germline V gives CDR1 MNHNS, CDR2 SASEGT. The V segment lost 4 bases and the J segment 4 bases; nucleotides outside the gene matches: 14. The CDR3 nucleotides read TGTGCCAGCAGTGTGACCACAGGGGCCTCCCTTCCAGATACGCAGTATTTT. Residues: CASSVTTGASLPDTQYF.

This chain links TRBV27 with TRBJ1-1; perhaps TRBD1 as D (5 bases). V lost 5 bases and J lost 2, with 12 bases in between. The length of the CDR3 is 14 residues. CDR1 MNHEY and CDR2 SMNVEV come from the germline V gene (reference sequence). CDR3: CASSRRDPNTEAFF. As DNA, the CDR3 is TGTGCCAGCAGTCGCCGGGACCCTAACACTGAAGCTTTCTTT.

J is TRBJ2-5 and V is TRBV7-6; perhaps TRBD1 as D (5 bases). In germline, CDR1 is SGHVS, CDR2 FNYEAQ. V lost 4 bases and J lost 5, with 17 bases in between. The CDR3 contains 15 residues. The CDR3 bases are TGTGCCAGCAGCTCGCTAGGGGCCGTACTGGAGACCCAGTACTTC. It codes for CASSSLGAVLETQYF.

This chain links TRBV4-2 with TRBJ2-7; a possible D gene is TRBD2 (5 bases). This CDR3 comprises 18 residues. Germline loops: CDR1 LGHNA, CDR2 YNFKEQ. Trimming shortened V by 0 bases and J by 2 bases, and 20 bases separated the two germline ends. The CDR3, as DNA: TGTGCCAGCAGCCAAGACGGGGTATGGGCGGGCGCCGCCTACGAGCAGTACTTC. It is translated as CASSQDGVWAGAAYEQYF.

This chain joins TRBV7-9 and TRBJ2-7; D unresolved. CDR3 size: 13 residues. V was shortened by 5 bases and J by 1 base, with 9 bases between the two germline ends. Germline V gene sequence: CDR1 SEHNR, CDR2 FQNEAQ (reference sequence). The CDR3 region has the DNA TGTGCCAGCAGCCACCCCATTTCCTACGAGCAGTACTTC. Protein product: CASSHPISYEQYF. Full variable domain (missing parts from reference TRBV7-9 and TRBJ2-7): DTGVSQNPRHKITKRGQNVTFRCDPISEHNRLYWYRQTLGQGPEFLTYFQNEAQLEKSRLLSDRFSAERPKGSFSTLEIQRTEQGDSAMYLCASSHPISYEQYFGPGTRLTVT.

The gene calls are TRBV6-1 and TRBJ2-7, with 7 bases aligning to TRBD2. The CDR3 runs 15 residues. The germline V gene encodes CDR1 MNHNS and CDR2 SASEGT. The V segment lost 4 bases and the J segment 2 bases; nucleotides outside the gene matches: 8. CDR3 residues: CASSASTSVAYEQYF. Here the CDR3 DNA reads TGTGCCAGCAGTGCCAGTACTAGCGTGGCCTACGAGCAGTACTTC.

This chain uses TRBV28 with TRBJ2-5; TRBD1 aligns across 9 bases. Germline lookup yields CDR1 MDHEN and CDR2 SYDVKM. This CDR3 is 14 amino acids long. Trimming at V came to 8 bases and at J to 4 bases, leaving 8 bases not matched to a gene. CDR3 bases: TGTGCCAGCGGAACAGGGGGCGGGAGAGAGACCCAGTACTTC. Protein product: CASGTGGGRETQYF.

V is TRBV28 and J is TRBJ2-7; D is possibly TRBD2 (6 bases). The germline CDR1 and CDR2 sequences are MDHEN and SYDVKM. This CDR3 is built from 14 residues. V was shortened by 3 bases and J by 3 bases, with 12 bases between the two germline ends. CDR3 region: CASSLKASDYEQYF. For the CDR3, the DNA is TGTGCCAGCAGTTTGAAAGCTAGCGACTACGAGCAGTACTTC.

The chain carries TRBV9 and TRBJ2-3; no firm D call. Germline V gives CDR1 SGDLS, CDR2 YYNGEE. This CDR3 has 15 amino acids. The germline V and J ends were trimmed by 2 bases and 5 bases, with 15 bases remaining between them. For the CDR3, the DNA is TGTGCCAGCAGCGTTGGCCTGCGGACGGGAGATACGCAGTATTTT. Its translation: CASSVGLRTGDTQYF. Full variable domain (outside the CDR3, taken from reference TRBV9 and TRBJ2-3): DSGVTQTPKHLITATGQRVTLRCSPRSGDLSVYWYQQSLDQGLQFLIQYYNGEERAKGNILERFSAQQFPDLHSELNLSSLELGDSALYFCASSVGLRTGDTQYFGPGTRLTVL.

This clone was seen only once. Other nucleotide sequences in the sample specify the same CDR3. This chain joins TRBV9 and TRBJ2-5, with D tentatively TRBD2 (5 bases). This CDR3 is built from 13 residues. V was shortened by 3 bases and J by 5 bases, with 11 bases between the two germline ends. CDR1 and CDR2 from the germline V gene are SGDLS and YYNGEE. This CDR3 is CASSASPGETQYF. The CDR3 coding sequence is TGTGCCAGCAGCGCCAGCCCGGGGGAGACCCAGTACTTC.

V gene TRBV29-1 combines with J gene TRBJ2-2; possibly TRBD2 for D (6 bases). The V gene lost 3 bases and the J gene lost 4 bases, with 12 bases spanning the gap. Germline V lookup: CDR1 SQVTM, CDR2 ANQGSEA. CDR3 size: 14 residues. The CDR3 here is CSVDRLDSTGELFF. As DNA, the CDR3 is TGCAGCGTTGACCGACTAGATAGCACCGGGGAGCTGTTTTTT.

The rearrangement links TRBV13 to TRBJ1-2; weak D call: TRBD1 (5 bases). CDR3 size: 19 residues. Germline CDR1 and CDR2: PRHDT and FYEKMQ (reference sequence). Deletions cut 3 bases from V and 2 bases from J, with 25 bases between. CDR3 nucleotides: TGTGCCAGCAGCTTCGGGGAGGGGTTAGGCCCCCTTGGGAACTATGGCTACACCTTC. Translation: CASSFGEGLGPLGNYGYTF.

The chain uses TRBV4-3 and TRBJ2-2; D remains ambiguous. Trimming took off 0 bases at V and 3 bases at J, with 11 bases between the two ends. The length of the CDR3 is 16 residues. Germline V gene sequence: CDR1 LGHNA, CDR2 YSLEER. This chain's CDR3 is CASSQDLGSYTGELFF. The CDR3 nucleotides read TGCGCCAGCAGCCAAGATTTGGGATCGTACACCGGGGAGCTGTTTTTT.

The table lists this clone with a count of one. Other DNA sequences in the sample encode the same CDR3. The chain employs TRBV11-2 and TRBJ2-7; the D gene could be TRBD1 or TRBD2 (5 bases each). The CDR3 loop spans 13 amino acids. With 1 base removed from V and 2 bases from J, the gap between germline ends came to 6 bases. The germline CDR1 and CDR2 sequences are SGHAT and FQNNGV. Here the CDR3 DNA reads TGTGCCAGCAGCTTAGGGGACCCCTACGAGCAGTACTTC. It yields the protein CASSLGDPYEQYF. Complete variable domain (other parts from reference TRBV11-2 and TRBJ2-7): EAGVAQSPRYKIIEKRQSVAFWCNPISGHATLYWYQQILGQGPKLLIQFQNNGVVDDSQLPKDRFSAERLKGVDSTLKIQPAKLEDSAVYLCASSLGDPYEQYFGPGTRLTVT.

As for this clone: Other DNA variants within this sample encode the same CDR3. The rearrangement links TRBV20-1 to TRBJ2-5; D not resolved. V lost 0 bases, J lost 5 bases, and 4 bases lay in between. This CDR3 spans 11 amino acids. Germline loops: CDR1 DFQATT, CDR2 SNEGSKA (reference sequence). The CDR3 coding sequence is TGCAGTGCTAGAGATTGGGAGACCCAGTACTTC. Its protein is CSARDWETQYF.

Comment on this clone: Other DNA variants within this sample encode the same CDR3. The CDR3 DNA reads TGTGCCAGTAGTATATTAGGCGGAGCCTACGAGCAGTACTTC. Encoded protein: CASSILGGAYEQYF. The gene calls are TRBV19 and TRBJ2-7; no definite D call. Germline loops: CDR1 LNHDA, CDR2 SQIVND (reference sequence). V was cut by 2 bases and J by 2 bases, with 10 bases left in between. The CDR3 loop spans 14 amino acids.

The chain is built from TRBV11-2 and TRBJ2-5, with 8 bases matching TRBD2. The CDR3 covers 15 residues. The J segment lost 3 bases and the V segment lost 5 bases, leaving 8 bases of the junction unmatched. Germline lookup yields CDR1 SGHAT and CDR2 FQNNGV. This chain's CDR3 is CASSRHAGGKETQYF. In DNA form, the CDR3 reads TGTGCCAGCAGCCGCCACGCGGGAGGCAAAGAGACCCAGTACTTC.

The chain carries TRBV5-1 and TRBJ2-2; 9 bases line up with TRBD1. V shed 3 bases and J 3 bases; nucleotides not matched to a gene: 6. CDR1 and CDR2 from the germline V gene are SGHRS and YFSETQ. The CDR3 runs 16 residues. CDR3 DNA: TGCGCCAGCAGCTATCGGGGACAGGGATACACCGGGGAGCTGTTTTTT. Translated: CASSYRGQGYTGELFF.

The rearrangement joins TRBV7-9 to TRBJ2-2; a possible D gene is TRBD2 (6 bases). Germline lookup yields CDR1 SEHNR and CDR2 FQNEAQ (reference sequence). V was trimmed by 7 bases and J by 4 bases, leaving 22 bases between them. The CDR3 consists of 17 residues. CDR3 residues: CASTSGERPMGTGELFF. The CDR3 DNA is TGTGCCAGCACCTCGGGGGAACGGCCTATGGGCACCGGGGAGCTGTTTTTT.

The rearrangement uses TRBV7-9 and TRBJ1-2; 9 positions match TRBD1. The CDR3 has 13 residues. V trimming: 5 bases; J trimming: 8 bases; junction bases outside the gene matches: 6. The germline gives CDR1 SEHNR, CDR2 FQNEAQ (reference sequence). The chain's CDR3 is CASSLSTGGGYTF. The CDR3 region has the DNA TGTGCCAGCAGCCTCTCGACAGGGGGAGGCTACACCTTC.